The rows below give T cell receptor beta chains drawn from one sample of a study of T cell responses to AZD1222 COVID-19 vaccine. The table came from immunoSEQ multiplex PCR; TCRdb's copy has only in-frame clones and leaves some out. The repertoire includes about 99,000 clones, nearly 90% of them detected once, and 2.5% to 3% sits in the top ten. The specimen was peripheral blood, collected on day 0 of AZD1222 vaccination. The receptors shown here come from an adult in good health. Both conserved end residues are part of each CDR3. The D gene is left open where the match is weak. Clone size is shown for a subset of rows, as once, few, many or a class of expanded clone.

CATSRDRRNTIYF TGTGCCACCAGCAGAGATAGGAGAAACACCATATATTTT NA TRBV15 NA TRBJ1-3
CASSRTGGYSYEQYF TGTGCCAGCAGCAGGACAGGGGGCTACTCCTACGAGCAGTACTTC NA TRBV7-8 TRBD1 TRBJ2-7
CASSFRTVGGFGEQYF TGTGCCAGCAGTTTCAGGACAGTAGGAGGGTTCGGCGAGCAGTACTTC NA TRBV27 NA TRBJ2-7
CASSTHFQERSNQPQHF TGTGCCAGCAGCACCCACTTTCAGGAAAGGAGCAATCAGCCCCAGCATTTT NA TRBV21-1 NA TRBJ1-5
CASSLEEPGLPLTDTQYF TGTGCCAGCAGCTTAGAAGAGCCGGGACTCCCACTCACAGATACGCAGTATTTT NA TRBV11-2 NA TRBJ2-3
CASSLGAGSYGYTF TGTGCCAGCAGTTTGGGGGCAGGGTCCTATGGCTACACCTTC NA TRBV27 NA TRBJ1-2
CASSRPSGNEKLFF TGTGCCAGCAGTCGGCCCTCCGGGAATGAAAAACTGTTTTTT NA TRBV2 NA TRBJ1-4
CASSVGTSGYTF TGTGCCAGCAGTGTGGGGACAAGTGGCTACACCTTC NA TRBV25-1 NA TRBJ1-2
CASSEALFGSGELFF TGTGCCAGCAGCGAAGCGCTTTTCGGGTCCGGGGAGCTGTTTTTT NA TRBV2 NA TRBJ2-2
CASSQAGLYGYTF TGCGCCAGCAGCCAGGCTGGGCTTTATGGCTACACCTTC NA TRBV4-1 NA TRBJ1-2
CASSMRQGVTNEKLFF TGTGCCAGCAGCATGAGACAGGGGGTCACTAATGAAAAACTGTTTTTT NA TRBV9 TRBD1 TRBJ1-4
CASSPPRTSAEQFF TGTGCCAGCAGCCCCCCGCGGACTAGCGCCGAGCAGTTCTTC NA TRBV11-3 TRBD2 TRBJ2-1
CASSVGTGVEEQYF TGTGCCAGCAGCGTAGGGACAGGGGTTGAAGAGCAGTACTTC NA TRBV9 TRBD1 TRBJ2-7
CASSPRQGNGETQYF TGTGCCAGCTCACCACGGCAGGGGAACGGAGAGACCCAGTACTTC NA TRBV18 NA TRBJ2-5
CASSLQGIEGEAFF TGTGCCAGCAGTCTCCAGGGAATTGAGGGTGAAGCTTTCTTT NA TRBV6-5 NA TRBJ1-1
CASSFHDRATEAFF TGTGCCAGCAGCTTTCACGACAGGGCGACTGAAGCTTTCTTT once TRBV7-3 TRBD1 TRBJ1-1
CASSKRSPGQGAGYGYTF TGTGCCAGCAGCAAAAGATCCCCGGGACAGGGGGCGGGCTATGGCTACACCTTC NA TRBV3-1/TRBV3-2 TRBD1 TRBJ1-2
CASSSGQGLMNEQYF TGTGCCAGCAGCTCGGGACAGGGGTTAATGAACGAGCAGTACTTC NA TRBV7-9 TRBD1 TRBJ2-7
CASSEYRVYQPQHF TGTGCCAGCAGTGAATACCGCGTCTATCAGCCCCAGCATTTT NA TRBV25-1 NA TRBJ1-5
CASQRRGGGVTDTEAFF TGTGCCAGCCAACGACGGGGAGGGGGGGTCACCGACACTGAAGCTTTCTTT NA TRBV7-9 NA TRBJ1-1
CARSLALNRHSGNTIYF TGTGCCAGAAGCTTAGCGCTAAACAGGCACTCTGGAAACACCATATATTTT NA TRBV7-5 NA TRBJ1-3
CASRVLGQMNTEAFF TGTGCCAGCAGGGTTTTGGGACAAATGAACACTGAAGCTTTCTTT NA TRBV27 NA TRBJ1-1
CASSLALSAGESNQPQHF TGTGCCAGCAGCTTAGCGCTTTCAGCAGGAGAAAGCAATCAGCCCCAGCATTTT once TRBV7-2 NA TRBJ1-5
CASTQKNRRTDYTQGRTPLHF TGTGCCAGTACTCAAAAAAACCGAAGGACAGATTACACCCAGGGACGTACACCCCTCCACTTT NA TRBV19 NA TRBJ1-6
CASSTPGGRGNTEAFF TGTGCCAGCAGCACCCCCGGCGGCAGGGGGAACACTGAAGCTTTCTTT NA TRBV2 NA TRBJ1-1
CASSQDRGFYGYTF TGCGCCAGCAGCCAAGATAGGGGGTTCTATGGCTACACCTTC once TRBV4-3 NA TRBJ1-2
CASSGDRGGTEAFF TGTGCCAGCAGTGGGGACAGGGGGGGTACTGAAGCTTTCTTT NA TRBV2 TRBD1 TRBJ1-1
CASCKVWNEQFF TGTGCCAGCTGCAAGGTATGGAATGAGCAGTTCTTC NA TRBV6-5 NA TRBJ2-1
CASSLSRTDYGYTF TGTGCCAGCAGTTTATCGCGGACGGACTATGGCTACACCTTC NA TRBV27 NA TRBJ1-2
CASTGLGTSGGTSTDTQYF TGTGCCAGCACAGGGTTGGGGACTAGCGGGGGCACTAGCACAGATACGCAGTATTTT NA TRBV9 TRBD2 TRBJ2-3
CATSETGGNEKLFF TGTGCCACCAGTGAGACAGGGGGTAATGAAAAACTGTTTTTT NA TRBV24-1 TRBD1 TRBJ1-4
CSVEVPGTETQYF TGCAGCGTTGAAGTTCCCGGAACAGAGACCCAGTACTTC NA TRBV29-1 NA TRBJ2-5
CASTKGQIPETQYF TGTGCCAGCACTAAGGGACAGATCCCAGAGACCCAGTACTTC NA TRBV6-5 TRBD1 TRBJ2-5
CASSLIPRTSRNEQFF TGTGCCAGCAGCTTAATACCAAGAACTAGCCGCAATGAGCAGTTCTTC NA TRBV7-6 NA TRBJ2-1
CSVEGGGLSRAEAFF TGCAGCGTTGAAGGGGGGGGTTTAAGTCGGGCCGAAGCTTTCTTT NA TRBV29-1 NA TRBJ1-1